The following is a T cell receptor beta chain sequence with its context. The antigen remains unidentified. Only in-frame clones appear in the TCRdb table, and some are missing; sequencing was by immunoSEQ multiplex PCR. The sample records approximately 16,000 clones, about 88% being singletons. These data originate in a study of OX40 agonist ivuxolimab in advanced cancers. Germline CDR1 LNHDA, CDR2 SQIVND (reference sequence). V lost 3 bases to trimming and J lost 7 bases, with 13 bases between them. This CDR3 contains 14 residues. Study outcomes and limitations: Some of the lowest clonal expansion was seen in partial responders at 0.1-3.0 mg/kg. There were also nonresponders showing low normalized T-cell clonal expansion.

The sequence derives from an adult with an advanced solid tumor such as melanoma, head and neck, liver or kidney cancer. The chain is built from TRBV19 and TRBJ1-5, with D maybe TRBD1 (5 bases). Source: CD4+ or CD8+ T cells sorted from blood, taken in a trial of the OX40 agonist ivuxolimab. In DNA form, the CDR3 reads TGTGCCAGTAGTATGTGGAGCCCAGGGCAGCCCCAGCATTTT. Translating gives CASSMWSPGQPQHF.